These 6 T cell receptor beta chains were all obtained from the same sample, sequenced in a study of T-cell reconstitution after alpha-beta-depleted transplantation in children. Molecular barcoding with unique molecular identifiers was used for the TCRbeta library. A single record per CDR3 protein comes from TCRdb applying MiXCR to the PCR reads. The repertoire holds around 93,000 distinct CDR3 sequences, approximately 9.2% seen once, with under 8% in the top ten. Sequencing used PBMCs from the stem cell graft donor, obtained from the stem cell graft. These receptors were obtained from a human donor who donated a stem cell graft to a child with congenital amegakaryocytic thrombocytopenia.

This clonotype has ten or more counts. This sequence joins TRBV12-3 or TRBV12-4 and TRBJ2-1; the D call may be TRBD1 or TRBD2 (6 bases each). The ends were cut back, 1 base at V and 5 bases at J, with 21 bases in the middle. The CDR3 sequence is 18 residues long. CDR3 region: CASSLGLGGVGGHNEQFF. CDR3 coding DNA: TGTGCCAGCAGTTTAGGACTTGGAGGCGTCGGGGGCCACAATGAGCAGTTCTTC.

This clonotype was found many times. The chain recombines TRBV4-2 with TRBJ1-6; D might be TRBD1 (5 bases). V was shortened by 0 bases and J by 5 bases, with 11 bases between the two germline ends. Germline CDR1 LGHNA, CDR2 YNFKEQ. This CDR3 region has 16 residues. The CDR3 DNA reads as TGTGCCAGCAGCCAAGAGCCGATGGGGGATAATTCACCCCTCCACTTT. It encodes CASSQEPMGDNSPLHF.

This clonotype occurred many times. The rearrangement joins TRBV3-1 to TRBJ2-7, with D tentatively TRBD2 (5 bases). The germline V and J ends were trimmed by 5 bases and 8 bases, with 19 bases remaining between them. Germline-derived CDR1 and CDR2 are LGHDT and YNNKEL (reference sequence). The CDR3 runs 14 residues. DNA of the CDR3: TGTGCCAGCAGCTCCCGGACTGGAGCGCCCCAGCAGTACTTC. Translated: CASSSRTGAPQQYF.

V and J are TRBV3-1 and TRBJ1-1, with 7 nucleotides matching TRBD1. Germline CDR1 LGHDT, CDR2 YNNKEL (reference sequence). CDR3 length equals 15 residues. Germline trimming cut 2 bases from V and 3 bases from J; bases unmatched to any gene: 6. CDR3 residues: CASSQTQGGDTEAFF. CDR3 nucleotide sequence: TGTGCCAGCAGCCAAACTCAGGGGGGGGACACTGAAGCTTTCTTT.

Ten or more counts support this clonotype. The chain links TRBV20-1 to TRBJ1-2, with 7 bases identical to TRBD1. After removal of 6 bases from V and 8 bases from J, the junction contained 12 bases not matched to a gene. This CDR3 is 13 amino acids long. The germline V gene encodes CDR1 DFQATT and CDR2 SNEGSKA (reference sequence). CDR3 sequence: CSAPPQGQPGYTF. In DNA, the CDR3 is TGCAGTGCCCCTCCGCAGGGACAGCCAGGCTACACCTTC.

This clonotype was recorded many times. The chain carries TRBV5-1 and TRBJ2-2; no firm D call. This CDR3 is built from 14 residues. The germline CDR1 and CDR2 sequences are SGHRS and YFSETQ. V lost 1 base and J 2 bases, leaving 6 bases between the germline ends. The chain's CDR3 is CASSLTFNTGELFF. The CDR3 DNA follows: TGCGCCAGCAGCTTGACTTTCAACACCGGGGAGCTGTTTTTT.